The clone carrying this T cell receptor beta chain was counted a few times. Its antigen is unidentified. The data originate from a study of cytomegalovirus exposure and HLA in healthy donors. Study summary: A data release that came early held approximately 85 million unique TCRs from HLA-typed donors. Study-wide points: Common viral pathogens seemed, in a later analysis, to connect with several of the most significant clusters. Rare TCR sequences predominated, though certain public TCRs were found in many donors.

CDR1 and CDR2 from the germline V gene are LNHDA and SQIVND (reference sequence). Deletions cut 5 bases from V and 7 bases from J, with 14 bases between. The CDR3 loop spans 13 amino acids. Nominally healthy donors were sampled, though unrecorded immune exposures were likely. Both 60 Vbeta primers and 13 Jbeta primers went into the PCR. Data came from immunoSEQ multiplex PCR; TCRdb stores just in-frame clones and leaves some out. Seen here are just over 95,000 clones, roughly four fifths observed once, and the top ten hold 7% to 10%. The chain links TRBV19 to TRBJ1-2, with D possibly matching TRBD1 (5 bases). The specimen was PBMCs. The receptor was derived from a human donor in good health. The CDR3 protein is CASSAGRTSGYTF. The CDR3 nucleotides read TGTGCCAGTAGTGCGGGGCGTACTAGTGGCTACACCTTC.